The next 9 T cell receptor beta chains were all read from a single sample in a study of early T cells in non-severe SARS-CoV-2 infection. From the 5' RACE reads, TCRdb called clonotypes with MiXCR, one entry per CDR3 protein. The repertoire holds roughly 80,000 distinct CDR3 sequences, with more than 12% as singletons. The sample taken for sequencing was whole blood. The origin of the receptors is an adult who was a healthcare worker with PCR-confirmed SARS-CoV-2 infection or an uninfected control (not recorded which).

This clonotype has just a few counts. This chain joins TRBV4-2 and TRBJ1-6; tentatively, D is TRBD1 (6 bases). Germline V gene data show CDR1 as LGHNA and CDR2 as YNFKEQ. The CDR3 loop spans 17 amino acids. V gave up 0 bases and J gave up 9 bases, with 18 bases separating them. This CDR3 reads CASSQEHRVESSSPLHF. CDR3 sequence (DNA): TGTGCCAGCAGCCAAGAGCACAGGGTGGAAAGTAGTTCACCCCTCCACTTT.

This chain uses TRBV11-2 with TRBJ2-3; TRBD2 agrees at 10 bases. This CDR3 has 17 residues. Germline V gives CDR1 SGHAT, CDR2 FQNNGV. V lost 0 bases, J lost 5 bases, and 8 bases stayed unmatched. Here the CDR3 DNA reads TGTGCCAGCAGCTTAGAGAGGAGCGGGAGGGCCGGAGATACGCAGTATTTT. The encoded protein is CASSLERSGRAGDTQYF.

About this clonotype itself: A much larger clone lies a single base off, so this may be a read error. The rearrangement links TRBV15 to TRBJ1-6; a weak D match, TRBD1 (5 bases). V shed 5 bases and J shed 7 bases, with 12 bases lying between them. This CDR3 has 14 residues. Germline V gives CDR1 LNHNV, CDR2 YYDKDF (reference sequence). The CDR3 here is CATSLGLGNSPLHF. CDR3 DNA sequence: TGTGCCACCAGCTTGGGACTGGGGAATTCACCCCTCCACTTT.

The chain employs TRBV7-2 and TRBJ1-1; D remains ambiguous. Germline CDR1 and CDR2: SGHTA and FQGNSA. V dropped 6 bases and J dropped 4 bases, with 15 bases sitting between them. The CDR3 covers 14 residues. The CDR3 loop reads CASSPTYVGTEAFF. Here the CDR3 DNA reads TGTGCCAGCAGTCCGACATACGTGGGCACTGAAGCTTTCTTT. Full variable domain (rest looked up from reference TRBV7-2 and TRBJ1-1): GAGVSQSPSNKVTEKGKDVELRCDPISGHTALYWYRQSLGQGLEFLIYFQGNSAPDKSGLPSDRFSAERTGGSVSTLTIQRTQQEDSAVYLCASSPTYVGTEAFFGQGTRLTVV.

A word on this clonotype: A much more abundant neighbour one base away suggests this may be a read error. Since the CDR3 does not end with the conserved phenylalanine or tryptophan, this likely comes from a read error. This chain joins TRBV2 and TRBJ1-2; tentatively, D is TRBD1 (5 bases). Trimming stripped 4 bases from V and 4 bases from J, with 7 bases between. The CDR3 consists of 12 residues. Germline V lookup: CDR1 SNHLY, CDR2 FYNNEI. In DNA, the CDR3 is TGTGCCAGCAGTGTCGACAGCTATGGCTACACCCTC. Translated: CASSVDSYGYTL.

This clonotype occurred a few times. The V gene is TRBV11-3, the J gene TRBJ2-3; 8 bases fit TRBD2. V was clipped by 1 base and J by 4 bases; unmatched bases: 7. The germline V gene has CDR1 SGHNT and CDR2 YENEEA. There are 16 residues in the CDR3. The CDR3 reads CASSLGSLAVPDTQYF. Here the CDR3 DNA reads TGTGCCAGCAGCTTAGGTTCACTAGCGGTGCCAGATACGCAGTATTTT.

This clonotype was detected ten times or more. V usage is TRBV2 and J usage is TRBJ1-5; 7 bases map to TRBD1. The J segment lost 6 bases and the V segment lost 6 bases, leaving 8 bases of the junction unmatched. Germline loops: CDR1 SNHLY, CDR2 FYNNEI. The CDR3 runs to 14 residues. CDR3 DNA: TGTGCCAGCAGAGAGGGACAGATCGGTCAGCCCCAGCATTTT. Translation gives CASREGQIGQPQHF.

J is TRBJ1-1 and V is TRBV4-1; D unresolved. From germline, CDR1 is MGHRA and CDR2 YSYEKL. Between the trimmed V and J ends, which lost 4 bases and 1 base, there was a span of 10 bases. This CDR3 has 14 residues. The CDR3 DNA reads TGCGCCAGCAGCCTCTGGGCACAGAACACTGAAGCTTTCTTT. It yields the protein CASSLWAQNTEAFF.

The chain employs TRBV5-1 and TRBJ2-1; D not certain. Trimming stripped 1 base from V and 8 bases from J, with 19 bases between. The CDR3 covers 16 residues. The germline V gene has CDR1 SGHRS and CDR2 YFSETQ. CDR3 protein: CASSLQASRLGYEQFF. The CDR3 region has the DNA TGCGCCAGCAGCTTGCAAGCATCGCGGTTGGGCTATGAGCAGTTCTTC.